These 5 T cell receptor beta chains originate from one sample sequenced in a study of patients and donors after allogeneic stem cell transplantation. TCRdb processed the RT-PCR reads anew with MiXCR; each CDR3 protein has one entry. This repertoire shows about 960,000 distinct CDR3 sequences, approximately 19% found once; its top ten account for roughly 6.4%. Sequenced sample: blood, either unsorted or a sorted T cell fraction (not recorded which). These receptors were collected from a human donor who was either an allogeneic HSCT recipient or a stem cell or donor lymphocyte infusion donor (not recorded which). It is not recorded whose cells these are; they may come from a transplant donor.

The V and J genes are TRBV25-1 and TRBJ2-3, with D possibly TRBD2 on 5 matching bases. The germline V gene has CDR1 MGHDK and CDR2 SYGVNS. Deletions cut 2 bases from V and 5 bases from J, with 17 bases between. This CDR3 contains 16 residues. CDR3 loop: CASSELLGSAGDTQYF. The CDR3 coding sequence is TGTGCCAGCAGTGAACTCTTGGGGTCGGCGGGAGATACGCAGTATTTT.

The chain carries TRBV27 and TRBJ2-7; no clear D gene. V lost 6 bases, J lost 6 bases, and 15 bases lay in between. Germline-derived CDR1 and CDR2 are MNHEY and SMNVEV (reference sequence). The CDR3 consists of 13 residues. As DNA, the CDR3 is TGTGCCAGCAGCCTGAACCCCGGGCGCGAGCAGTACTTC. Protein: CASSLNPGREQYF.

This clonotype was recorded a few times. CDR3 protein: CASSFKGETQYF. CDR3 nucleotide sequence: TGCGCCAGCAGCTTTAAAGGGGAGACCCAGTACTTC. The rearrangement uses TRBV5-1 and TRBJ2-5, with unresolved D. The V and J ends lost 2 bases and 5 bases respectively, with 7 bases between them. Germline values: CDR1 SGHRS, CDR2 YFSETQ. This CDR3 has 12 amino acids.

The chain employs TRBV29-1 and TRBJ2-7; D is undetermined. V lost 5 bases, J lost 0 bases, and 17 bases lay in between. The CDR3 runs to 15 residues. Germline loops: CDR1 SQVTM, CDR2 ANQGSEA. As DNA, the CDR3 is TGCAGCGTTTCCAACTACCTTGACACCTCCTACGAGCAGTACTTC. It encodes CSVSNYLDTSYEQYF.

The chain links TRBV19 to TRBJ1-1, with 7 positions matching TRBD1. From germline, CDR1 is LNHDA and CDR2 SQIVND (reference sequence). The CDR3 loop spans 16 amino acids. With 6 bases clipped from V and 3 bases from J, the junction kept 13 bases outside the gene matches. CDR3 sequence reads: CASRDRKGNWDTEAFF. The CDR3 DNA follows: TGTGCCAGTAGGGACAGGAAGGGGAATTGGGACACTGAAGCTTTCTTT.